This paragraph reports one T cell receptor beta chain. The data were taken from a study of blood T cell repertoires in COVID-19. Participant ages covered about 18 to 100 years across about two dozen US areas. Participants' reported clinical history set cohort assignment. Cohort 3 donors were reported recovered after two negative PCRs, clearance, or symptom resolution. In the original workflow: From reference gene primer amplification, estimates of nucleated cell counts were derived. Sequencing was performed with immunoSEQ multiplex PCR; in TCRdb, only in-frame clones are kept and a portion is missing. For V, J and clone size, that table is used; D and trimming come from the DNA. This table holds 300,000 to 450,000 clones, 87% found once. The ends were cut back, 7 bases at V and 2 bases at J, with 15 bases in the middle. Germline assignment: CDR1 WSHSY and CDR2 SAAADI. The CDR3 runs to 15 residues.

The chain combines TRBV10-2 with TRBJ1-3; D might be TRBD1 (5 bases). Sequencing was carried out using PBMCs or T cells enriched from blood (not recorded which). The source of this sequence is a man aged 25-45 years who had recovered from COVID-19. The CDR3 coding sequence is TGCGCCAGCAATGACATAGGGACTACTGGAAACACCATATATTTT. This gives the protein CASNDIGTTGNTIYF.